This is a list of T cell receptor beta chains from one sample in a study of CD8+ T cells in alopecia areata. The table came from immunoSEQ multiplex PCR; TCRdb's copy has only in-frame clones and leaves some out. The sample consists of approximately 180,000 clones, about 53% of them appearing once. The sequencing here drew on CD8+ T cells sorted from blood, taken at week 24, from a patient treated with tofacitinib. All receptors derive from a human donor with alopecia areata. Each CDR3 is given with its conserved first and last residue. The D gene is left open where the match is weak. Clone size, where shown, is once, few, many, or a class for clones that have expanded.

NA,few,TRBV7-3,TRBJ2-1,CASSLTPTINEQFF,TGTGCCAGCAGCTTAACTCCGACTATCAATGAGCAGTTCTTC
NA,NA,TRBV27,TRBJ1-2,CASSSGPEAQAVYGYTF,TGTGCCAGCAGTTCCGGCCCAGAGGCGCAGGCGGTCTATGGCTACACCTTC
NA,NA,TRBV15,TRBJ2-7,CATSRDPDLSSYEQYF,TGTGCCACCAGCAGAGACCCGGACCTGAGCTCCTACGAGCAGTACTTC
TRBD1,few,TRBV2,TRBJ1-1,CASMEGQGYTEAFF,TGTGCCAGCATGGAGGGACAGGGGTACACTGAAGCTTTCTTT
NA,few,TRBV5-1,TRBJ2-1,CASSLVDNEQFF,TGCGCCAGCAGCTTGGTCGACAATGAGCAGTTCTTC
TRBD1,NA,TRBV29-1,TRBJ2-1,CSIRTGGSYNEQFF,TGCAGCATTAGGACAGGAGGCTCCTACAATGAGCAGTTCTTC
NA,once,TRBV19,TRBJ1-5,CASSIPSGQPQHF,TGTGCCAGTAGTATACCGTCTGGTCAGCCCCAGCATTTT
NA,few,TRBV15,TRBJ2-7,CATSKNGGGTYEQYF,TGTGCCACCAGCAAAAACGGTGGGGGGACCTACGAGCAGTACTTC
NA,few,TRBV25-1,TRBJ2-7,CASGGLLNEQYF,TGTGCCAGCGGGGGGCTTCTGAACGAGCAGTACTTC
TRBD2,NA,TRBV6-5,TRBJ2-5,CASNYSGGATQYF,TGTGCCAGCAATTACTCCGGGGGGGCGACCCAGTACTTC
NA,NA,TRBV7-9,TRBJ1-2,CASSPGWDPYGYTF,TGTGCCAGCAGCCCAGGATGGGACCCCTATGGCTACACCTTC
NA,NA,TRBV27,TRBJ1-5,CASSPVSKAQPQHF,TGTGCCAGCAGCCCTGTTTCTAAGGCTCAGCCCCAGCATTTT
NA,NA,TRBV6-1,TRBJ1-5,CASSEGHQPQHF,TGTGCCAGCAGTGAAGGTCATCAGCCCCAGCATTTT
NA,once,TRBV30,TRBJ2-5,CAWSDGARYQETQYF,TGTGCCTGGAGTGATGGCGCCCGATACCAAGAGACCCAGTACTTC
NA,NA,TRBV27,TRBJ1-5,CASTPTVGQPQHF,TGTGCCAGCACCCCGACAGTTGGTCAGCCCCAGCATTTT
TRBD1,NA,TRBV7-8,TRBJ1-2,CASSSRTGGDYGYTF,TGTGCCAGCAGCTCCCGGACAGGGGGGGACTATGGCTACACCTTC
NA,NA,TRBV25-1,TRBJ2-5,CASSEYGSRRETQYF,TGTGCCAGCAGTGAATACGGCAGCCGCAGGGAGACCCAGTACTTC
NA,NA,TRBV27,TRBJ1-2,CASSSGAAHTF,TGTGCCAGCAGTTCCGGGGCCGCCCACACCTTC
NA,few,TRBV2,TRBJ2-3,CASKASPVGVYTQYF,TGTGCCAGCAAGGCTAGCCCGGTCGGAGTGTATACGCAGTATTTT
NA,NA,TRBV30,TRBJ1-1,CASLGGREHTEAFF,TGTGCCTCCCTCGGGGGCAGGGAGCATACTGAAGCTTTCTTT
NA,few,TRBV13,TRBJ1-1,CASSLGLGNTEAFF,TGTGCCAGCAGCTTAGGGTTGGGAAACACTGAAGCTTTCTTT
TRBD1,NA,TRBV30,TRBJ2-1,CAWTTDRGPNNEQFF,TGTGCCTGGACCACTGACAGGGGCCCAAACAATGAGCAGTTCTTC
NA,NA,TRBV11-2,TRBJ2-1,CASSFGGEQFF,TGTGCCAGCAGCTTCGGCGGGGAGCAGTTCTTC
TRBD2,NA,TRBV7-3,TRBJ2-3,CASSPGLDAGTDTQYF,TGTGCCAGCAGCCCTGGACTAGACGCTGGCACAGATACGCAGTATTTT
TRBD1,NA,TRBV23-1,TRBJ1-5,CAINNGQGARQPQHF,TGCGCCATTAATAACGGACAGGGGGCTCGTCAGCCCCAGCATTTT
TRBD1,few,TRBV27,TRBJ1-2,CASSPGTGAYGYTF,TGTGCCAGCAGCCCCGGGACAGGAGCCTATGGCTACACCTTC
NA,NA,TRBV10-1,TRBJ2-7,CASSDGWQSSYEQYF,TGCGCCAGCAGTGACGGGTGGCAGAGCTCCTACGAGCAGTACTTC
TRBD1,NA,TRBV4-3,TRBJ2-7,CASSQDGTGYEQYF,TGCGCCAGCAGCCAAGATGGGACAGGCTACGAGCAGTACTTC
TRBD2,NA,TRBV9,TRBJ2-2,CASSASGVGTGELFF,TGTGCCAGCAGCGCTAGCGGGGTCGGCACCGGGGAGCTGTTTTTT
TRBD1,NA,TRBV11-3,TRBJ2-7,CASSLGTGDVYEQYF,TGTGCCAGCAGCTTGGGGACAGGGGACGTCTACGAGCAGTACTTC
NA,NA,TRBV5-1,TRBJ1-2,CASSPKPGDGYTF,TGCGCCAGCAGCCCGAAACCCGGGGATGGCTACACCTTC
NA,NA,TRBV27,TRBJ1-1,CASRDGRMNTEAFF,TGTGCCAGCAGAGACGGCAGGATGAACACTGAAGCTTTCTTT
NA,NA,TRBV30,TRBJ2-7,CAWSVSGVYYEQYF,TGTGCCTGGAGTGTGTCAGGGGTGTACTACGAGCAGTACTTC
NA,NA,TRBV10-2,TRBJ1-1,CASSDETLGAFF,TGCGCCAGCAGTGACGAAACTCTCGGAGCTTTCTTT
TRBD1,few,TRBV29-1,TRBJ1-5,CSVRQGNQPQHF,TGCAGCGTCCGACAGGGAAATCAGCCCCAGCATTTT
NA,few,TRBV27,TRBJ2-3,CASSFSLGTPQDTDTQYF,TGTGCCAGCAGTTTCTCATTAGGGACACCGCAAGACACAGATACGCAGTATTTT
NA,few,TRBV15,TRBJ1-5,CATSRDSEGYSNQPQHF,TGTGCCACCAGCAGAGATTCAGAGGGATACAGCAATCAGCCCCAGCATTTT
NA,few,TRBV23-1,TRBJ2-6,CASSQSEFYYSGANVLTF,TGCGCCAGCAGTCAATCGGAGTTCTACTATTCTGGGGCCAACGTCCTGACTTTC
NA,NA,TRBV13,TRBJ2-7,CASRVRNRYEQYF,TGTGCCAGCAGGGTTCGAAATAGGTACGAGCAGTACTTC
TRBD1,NA,TRBV12-5,TRBJ2-2,CASGLQGIQGASNTGELFF,TGTGCTAGTGGTTTGCAAGGGATACAGGGGGCCTCGAACACCGGGGAGCTGTTTTTT
NA,NA,TRBV11-2,TRBJ2-1,CASSLVSGNYNEQFF,TGTGCCAGCAGCTTAGTTTCAGGGAATTACAATGAGCAGTTCTTC
NA,NA,TRBV19,TRBJ1-1,CASSPRGENTEAFF,TGTGCCAGTAGTCCCCGGGGGGAGAACACTGAAGCTTTCTTT
NA,NA,TRBV5-1,TRBJ2-7,CASSLSRGHEQYF,TGCGCCAGCAGCTTGAGCAGGGGCCACGAGCAGTACTTC
TRBD2,once,TRBV13,TRBJ2-3,CASSPEAGGPDTQYF,TGTGCCAGCAGCCCCGAAGCGGGGGGGCCTGATACGCAGTATTTT
NA,once,TRBV6-1,TRBJ2-1,CASSFGRSNEQFF,TGTGCCAGCTCATTCGGACGTTCTAATGAGCAGTTCTTC
NA,few,TRBV30,TRBJ2-7,CAWTTGYEQYF,TGTGCCTGGACCACAGGGTACGAGCAGTACTTC
NA,NA,TRBV4-3,TRBJ2-7,CASSQGPGEVQYF,TGCGCCAGCAGCCAAGGACCCGGCGAGGTGCAGTACTTC
NA,NA,TRBV29-1,TRBJ2-3,CSVFYLGLEANTQYF,TGCAGCGTTTTTTATCTAGGATTAGAAGCAAATACGCAGTATTTT
TRBD1,NA,TRBV30,TRBJ2-7,CAWSAGTGDEQYF,TGTGCCTGGAGTGCCGGGACAGGGGACGAGCAGTACTTC
NA,NA,TRBV19,TRBJ2-7,CASSGGPAYEQYF,TGTGCCAGTAGTGGGGGTCCAGCCTACGAGCAGTACTTC
NA,NA,TRBV7-6,TRBJ2-5,CASSLVQNQETQYF,TGTGCCAGCAGCTTGGTACAGAATCAAGAGACCCAGTACTTC